The 4 T cell receptor beta chains in this list originate from one sample, sequenced in a study of T cell responses to AZD1222 COVID-19 vaccine. Method: immunoSEQ multiplex PCR; TCRdb's copy keeps in-frame clones and lacks some. The sample contains under 150,000 clones, over 80% of which appear only once. The sequencing used peripheral blood, collected on day 0 of MenACWY control vaccination. These TCRs come from an adult in good health.

The gene calls are TRBV5-4 and TRBJ2-7; possible D gene TRBD2, 5 bases. Germline-derived CDR1 and CDR2 are SGHNT and YYREEE (reference sequence). V dropped 3 bases and J dropped 2 bases, with 15 bases sitting between them. The CDR3 consists of 15 residues. CDR3 bases: TGTGCCAGCAGCTCTCCCGCTCGAGCGGCCTACGAGCAGTACTTC. Translated: CASSSPARAAYEQYF.

The rearrangement uses TRBV6-4 and TRBJ1-1; tentative D call: TRBD1 (5 bases). This CDR3 has 13 residues. The V gene's germline CDR1 is MRHNA and CDR2 SNTAGT. V was trimmed by 6 bases and J by 1 base, leaving 9 bases between them. The CDR3 bases are TGTGCCAGCAGACAGGCGCAGAACACTGAAGCTTTCTTT. As protein: CASRQAQNTEAFF.

The chain joins TRBV27 to TRBJ2-2; TRBD1 aligns across 7 bases. V shed 3 bases, J shed 4 bases, and the junction held 17 bases outside the gene matches. The CDR3 is 19 amino acids. Germline-derived CDR1 and CDR2 are MNHEY and SMNVEV (reference sequence). The DNA for the CDR3 is TGTGCCAGCAGTTTGGCCCCCGGGGACAGCCTAAAATTCACCGGGGAGCTGTTTTTT. Its translation: CASSLAPGDSLKFTGELFF.

The V and J genes are TRBV7-2 and TRBJ2-7; perhaps TRBD1 as D (6 bases). Deletions cut 4 bases from V and 10 bases from J, with 17 bases between. The CDR3 has 13 amino acids. The V gene's germline CDR1 is SGHTA and CDR2 FQGNSA. The CDR3 DNA reads as TGTGCCAGCAGCTCTCTACAGGGCCTCGAACAGTACTTC. Its protein is CASSSLQGLEQYF.